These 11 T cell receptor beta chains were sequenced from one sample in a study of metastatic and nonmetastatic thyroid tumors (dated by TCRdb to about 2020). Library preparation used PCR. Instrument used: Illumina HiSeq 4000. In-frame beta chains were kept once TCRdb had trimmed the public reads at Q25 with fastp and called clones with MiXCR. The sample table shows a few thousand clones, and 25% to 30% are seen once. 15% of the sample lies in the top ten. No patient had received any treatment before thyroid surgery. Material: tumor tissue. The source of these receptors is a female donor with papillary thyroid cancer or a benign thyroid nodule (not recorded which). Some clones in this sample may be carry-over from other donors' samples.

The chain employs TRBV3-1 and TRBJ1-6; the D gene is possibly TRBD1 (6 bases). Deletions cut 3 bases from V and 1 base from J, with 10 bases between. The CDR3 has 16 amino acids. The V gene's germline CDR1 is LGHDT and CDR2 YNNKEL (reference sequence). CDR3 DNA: TGTGCCAGCAGCCAGCCACAGGGTTCCTATAATTCACCCCTCCACTTT. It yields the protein CASSQPQGSYNSPLHF.

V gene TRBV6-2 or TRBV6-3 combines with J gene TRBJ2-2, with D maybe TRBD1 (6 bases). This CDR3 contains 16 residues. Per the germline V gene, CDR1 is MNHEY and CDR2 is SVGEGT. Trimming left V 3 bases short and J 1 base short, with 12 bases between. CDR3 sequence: CASSYSAGVNTGELFF. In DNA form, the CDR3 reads TGTGCCAGCAGTTATTCGGCAGGGGTGAACACCGGGGAGCTGTTTTTT.

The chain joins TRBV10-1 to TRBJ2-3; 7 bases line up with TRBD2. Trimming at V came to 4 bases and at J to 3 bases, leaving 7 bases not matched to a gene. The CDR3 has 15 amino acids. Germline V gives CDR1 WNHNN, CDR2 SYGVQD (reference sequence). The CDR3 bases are TGCGCCAGCAGTGTAGCGGGCGATGGGACAGATACGCAGTATTTT. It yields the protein CASSVAGDGTDTQYF.

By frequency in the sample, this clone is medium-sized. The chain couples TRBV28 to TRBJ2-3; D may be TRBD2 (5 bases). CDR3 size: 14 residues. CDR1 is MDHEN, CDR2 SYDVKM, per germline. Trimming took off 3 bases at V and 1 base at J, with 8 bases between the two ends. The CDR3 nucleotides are TGTGCCAGCAGTTTCCTTAGCGGCACAGATACGCAGTATTTT. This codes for CASSFLSGTDTQYF.

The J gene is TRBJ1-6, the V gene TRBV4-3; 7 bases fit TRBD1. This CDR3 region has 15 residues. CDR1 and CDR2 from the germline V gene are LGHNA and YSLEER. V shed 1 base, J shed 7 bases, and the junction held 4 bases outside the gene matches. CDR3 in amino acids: CASSQADRLNSPLHF. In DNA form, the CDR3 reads TGCGCCAGCAGCCAAGCGGACAGGTTAAATTCACCCCTCCACTTT.

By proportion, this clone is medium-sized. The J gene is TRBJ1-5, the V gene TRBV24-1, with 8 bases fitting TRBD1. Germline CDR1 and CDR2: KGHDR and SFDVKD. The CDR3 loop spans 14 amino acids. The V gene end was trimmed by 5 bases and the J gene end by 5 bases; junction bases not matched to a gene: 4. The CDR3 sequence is CATSGGTGHQPQHF. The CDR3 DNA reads TGTGCCACCAGTGGCGGGACAGGACATCAGCCCCAGCATTTT.

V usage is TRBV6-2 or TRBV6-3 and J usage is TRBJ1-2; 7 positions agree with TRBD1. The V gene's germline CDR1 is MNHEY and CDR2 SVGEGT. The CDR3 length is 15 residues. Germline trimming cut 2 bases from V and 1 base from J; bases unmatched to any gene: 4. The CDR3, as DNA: TGTGCCAGCAGTTACGAGAGGGGGCATAACTATGGCTACACCTTC. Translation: CASSYERGHNYGYTF.

CDR3 DNA: TGTGCCCGACTCCTGGTTGGGGAGATGCGGGGCTACACCTTC. This gives the protein CARLLVGEMRGYTF. The chain is built from TRBV27 and TRBJ1-2; D is unresolved. This CDR3 contains 14 residues. Trimming cost V 11 bases and J 8 bases, with 24 bases left between them. The V gene's germline CDR1 is MNHEY and CDR2 SMNVEV (reference sequence).

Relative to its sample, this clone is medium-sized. The CDR3 region is CASSTRTLHSGNTIYF. As DNA, the CDR3 is TGTGCCAGCAGCACACGGACCCTTCACTCTGGAAACACCATATATTTT. The V call is TRBV11-2, the J call TRBJ1-3; D unclear. Trimming took off 5 bases at V and 0 bases at J, with 14 bases between the two ends. CDR1 SGHAT and CDR2 FQNNGV come from the germline V gene. This CDR3 region has 16 residues. The variable domain in full, completed from reference TRBV11-2 and TRBJ1-3, reads EAGVAQSPRYKIIEKRQSVAFWCNPISGHATLYWYQQILGQGPKLLIQFQNNGVVDDSQLPKDRFSAERLKGVDSTLKIQPAKLEDSAVYLCASSTRTLHSGNTIYFGEGSWLTVV.

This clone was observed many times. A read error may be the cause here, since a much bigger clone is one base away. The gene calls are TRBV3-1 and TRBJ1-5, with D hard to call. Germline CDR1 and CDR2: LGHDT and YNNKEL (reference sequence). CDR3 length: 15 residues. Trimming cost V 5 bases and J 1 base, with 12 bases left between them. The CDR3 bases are TGTGCCAGCAGCGGATCAGGAGGGAGCAATCAGCCCCAGCATTTT. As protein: CASSGSGGSNQPQHF. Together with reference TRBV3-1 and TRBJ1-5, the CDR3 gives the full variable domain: DTAVSQTPKYLVTQMGNDKSIKCEQNLGHDTMYWYKQDSKKFLKIMFSYNNKELIINETVPNRFSPKSPDKAHLNLHINSLELGDSAVYFCASSGSGGSNQPQHFGDGTRLSIL.

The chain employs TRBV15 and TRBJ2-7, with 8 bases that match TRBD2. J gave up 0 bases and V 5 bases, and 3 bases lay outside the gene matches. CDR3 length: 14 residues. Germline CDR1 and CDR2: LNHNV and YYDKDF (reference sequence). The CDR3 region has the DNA TGTGCCACCAGCCGGGGGGGGAGCTCCTACGAGCAGTACTTC. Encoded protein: CATSRGGSSYEQYF.